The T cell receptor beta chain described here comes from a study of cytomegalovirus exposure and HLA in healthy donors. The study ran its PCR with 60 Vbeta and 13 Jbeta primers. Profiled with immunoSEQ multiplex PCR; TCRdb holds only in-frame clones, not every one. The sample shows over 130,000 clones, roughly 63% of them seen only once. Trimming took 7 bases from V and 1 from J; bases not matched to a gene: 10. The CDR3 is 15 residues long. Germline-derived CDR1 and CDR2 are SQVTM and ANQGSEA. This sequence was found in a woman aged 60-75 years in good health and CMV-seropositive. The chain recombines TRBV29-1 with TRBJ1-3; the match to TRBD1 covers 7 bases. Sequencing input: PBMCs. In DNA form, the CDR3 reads TGCAGCGCCCGACAGGGTATCGGGTCTGGAAACACCATATATTTT. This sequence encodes CSARQGIGSGNTIYF.